These 20 T cell receptor beta chains were sequenced from one sample in a study of beta chain features in type 1 diabetes. The entirety of the isolated RNA underwent reverse transcription, so expressed TCRB transcripts were sequenced. Clones were read by immunoSEQ multiplex PCR, and TCRdb kept only the in-frame ones, dropping some. The repertoire holds fewer than 550,000 clones, with about an eighth as singletons. The sample comprised naive CD4+ T cells from blood. Every receptor here comes from a woman between 18 and 29 years old in good health.

This clone was counted a few times. The chain is built from TRBV29-1 and TRBJ2-2; a possible D gene is TRBD1 (6 bases). This CDR3 contains 12 residues. Germline lookup yields CDR1 SQVTM and CDR2 ANQGSEA. The V end was cut by 5 bases, the J end by 3 bases, with 7 bases between. The chain's CDR3 is CSVRTDTGELFF. CDR3 nucleotide sequence: TGCAGCGTTCGGACAGACACCGGGGAGCTGTTTTTT.

This sequence joins TRBV29-1 and TRBJ2-1; 9 nucleotides match TRBD2. Germline V gives CDR1 SQVTM, CDR2 ANQGSEA. Trimming removed 5 bases from V and 8 bases from J; junction bases left unmatched: 7. The CDR3 extends over 13 amino acids. CDR3 sequence (DNA): TGCAGCGTTCGGGCGGGAGGGCCTGATGAGCAGTTCTTC. This sequence encodes CSVRAGGPDEQFF.

The sample holds a few counts of this clone. The sample holds other DNA sequences that translate to the same CDR3. This sequence joins TRBV9 and TRBJ2-3; D not resolved. From germline, CDR1 is SGDLS and CDR2 YYNGEE. The CDR3 has 12 amino acids. V gave up 1 base and J gave up 4 bases, with 4 bases separating them. The CDR3 nucleotides are TGTGCCAGCAGCGTATATCCAGATACGCAGTATTTT. Protein sequence: CASSVYPDTQYF. Drawing the rest from reference TRBV9 and TRBJ2-3, the complete variable domain is DSGVTQTPKHLITATGQRVTLRCSPRSGDLSVYWYQQSLDQGLQFLIQYYNGEERAKGNILERFSAQQFPDLHSELNLSSLELGDSALYFCASSVYPDTQYFGPGTRLTVL.

This clone has just a few counts. The V call is TRBV30, the J call TRBJ2-3; 7 nucleotides line up with TRBD1. V was pared by 3 bases and J by 1 base, with 10 bases of the junction left unmatched. Germline CDR1 GTSNPN, CDR2 SVGIG (reference sequence). CDR3 length equals 16 residues. This chain's CDR3 is CAWRRRQGGGTDTQYF. The CDR3 DNA reads as TGTGCCTGGAGACGCCGACAGGGTGGCGGCACAGATACGCAGTATTTT.

The sample holds a few counts of this clone. The V gene is TRBV28, the J gene TRBJ1-5; D unresolved. The germline V gene encodes CDR1 MDHEN and CDR2 SYDVKM. The CDR3 is made up of 16 amino acids. V was trimmed by 6 bases and J by 2 bases, leaving 17 bases between them. This CDR3 is CASRPVPGRGNQPQHF. The DNA for the CDR3 is TGTGCCAGCAGGCCCGTTCCGGGCCGTGGCAATCAGCCCCAGCATTTT.

This clone was seen only a few times. The rearrangement uses TRBV20-1 and TRBJ2-5; no reliable D call. CDR1 is DFQATT, CDR2 SNEGSKA, per germline (reference sequence). V dropped 7 bases and J dropped 7 bases, with 10 bases sitting between them. The CDR3 contains 10 residues. For the CDR3, the DNA is TGCAGTGTTCCCATGGGGACCCAGTACTTC. Its translation is CSVPMGTQYF.

The V gene is TRBV6-5, the J gene TRBJ2-3; weak D call: TRBD1 (5 bases). This CDR3 region has 14 residues. CDR1 is MNHEY, CDR2 SVGAGI, per germline. V lost 5 bases and J lost 3, with 12 bases in between. CDR3 DNA: TGTGCCAGCAGTAAGGGCGCAGGGACAGATACGCAGTATTTT. Its protein is CASSKGAGTDTQYF.

The V and J genes are TRBV5-1 and TRBJ1-3; D is uncertain. The CDR3 totals 13 residues. The germline V and J ends were trimmed by 4 bases and 0 bases, with 5 bases remaining between them. The germline CDR1 and CDR2 sequences are SGHRS and YFSETQ. The CDR3 loop reads CASSAISGNTIYF. The DNA for the CDR3 is TGCGCCAGCAGCGCTATCTCTGGAAACACCATATATTTT.

The gene calls are TRBV5-1 and TRBJ2-2; D unresolved. CDR3 length: 12 residues. Germline lookup yields CDR1 SGHRS and CDR2 YFSETQ. The V gene lost 7 bases and the J gene lost 6 bases, with 10 bases spanning the gap. The CDR3: CASQFPPGELFF. The DNA of the CDR3 is TGCGCCAGCCAATTCCCCCCCGGGGAGCTGTTTTTT. Together with reference TRBV5-1 and TRBJ2-2, the CDR3 gives the full variable domain: KAGVTQTPRYLIKTRGQQVTLSCSPISGHRSVSWYQQTPGQGLQFLFEYFSETQRNKGNFPGRFSGRQFSNSRSEMNVSTLELGDSALYLCASQFPPGELFFGEGSRLTVL.

CDR3 sequence: CASSRGYNEQFF. CDR3 in DNA: TGTGCCAGCAGCCGCGGGTACAATGAGCAGTTCTTC. This chain uses TRBV11-3 with TRBJ2-1; possibly TRBD2 for D (5 bases). V was cut by 5 bases and J by 4 bases, with 6 bases left in between. CDR3 size: 12 residues. Germline V gene sequence: CDR1 SGHNT, CDR2 YENEEA. The variable domain in full, completed from reference TRBV11-3 and TRBJ2-1, reads EAGVVQSPRYKIIEKKQPVAFWCNPISGHNTLYWYLQNLGQGPELLIRYENEEAVDDSQLPKDRFSAERLKGVDSTLKIQPAELGDSAVYLCASSRGYNEQFFGPGTRLTVL.

In this sample, this clone turned up a few times. One end of the junction fails to match germline, which may point to a read error. J is TRBJ1-2 and V is TRBV30; the D is unclear. The CDR3 sequence is 13 residues long. Germline CDR1 and CDR2: GTSNPN and SVGIG (reference sequence). This CDR3 reads CARSPAPRRGYTF. CDR3 coding DNA: TGTGCCCGGAGTCCGGCCCCTCGGAGGGGCTACACCTTC.

The rearrangement uses TRBV25-1 and TRBJ2-7; TRBD1 matches at 8 bases. Germline V lookup: CDR1 MGHDK, CDR2 SYGVNS. This CDR3 has 15 amino acids. Losses at the gene ends were 3 bases for V and 4 bases for J; bases not matched to a gene: 8. The CDR3 nucleotides are TGTGCCAGCAGTGATGGGGCAGGGGGCAGGTACGAGCAGTACTTC. It specifies CASSDGAGGRYEQYF.

In regard to this clone: This may come from a read error, since a much larger clone is one base off. This chain connects TRBV13 to TRBJ2-3; no reliable D call. V gave up 3 bases and J gave up 2 bases, with 0 bases separating them. Germline CDR1 PRHDT, CDR2 FYEKMQ (reference sequence). The CDR3 covers 11 residues. In DNA form, the CDR3 reads TGTGCCAGCAGCTTCACAGATACGCAGTATTTT. Amino acids: CASSFTDTQYF.

This clone was seen only a few times. The chain combines TRBV2 with TRBJ2-4; no definite D call. Germline V gives CDR1 SNHLY, CDR2 FYNNEI. The CDR3 sequence is 15 residues long. V lost 7 bases and J lost 0, with 13 bases in between. In nucleotides, the CDR3 is TGTGCCAGCACCCCGGAAACCTTAGCCAAAAACATTCAGTACTTC. Its translation: CASTPETLAKNIQYF.

This sequence joins TRBV18 and TRBJ1-3, with a tentative D call TRBD1 (6 bases). V lost 3 bases, J lost 0 bases, and 6 bases lay in between. CDR3 size: 14 residues. CDR1 is KGHSH and CDR2 is LQKENI in the germline V gene. CDR3 DNA: TGTGCCAGCTCACCGGACAGCTCTGGAAACACCATATATTTT. Protein product: CASSPDSSGNTIYF.

The V and J genes are TRBV6-1 and TRBJ2-1; TRBD2 agrees at 9 bases. CDR3 length: 17 residues. Losses at the gene ends were 0 bases for V and 8 bases for J; bases not matched to a gene: 11. Germline V gene sequence: CDR1 MNHNS, CDR2 SASEGT. The CDR3 region has the DNA TGTGCCAGCAGTGAAGCGCTTTCGGCGGGAGGGCCGTATGAGCAGTTCTTC. This sequence encodes CASSEALSAGGPYEQFF.

The V call is TRBV5-1, the J call TRBJ2-7; D unclear. The CDR3 is 14 residues long. From germline, CDR1 is SGHRS and CDR2 YFSETQ. V dropped 4 bases and J dropped 4 bases, with 15 bases sitting between them. The CDR3 sequence is CASSGYRDPYEQYF. The CDR3 DNA sequence: TGCGCCAGCAGCGGTTACCGAGATCCTTACGAGCAGTACTTC.

Only a few counts were recorded for this clone. J is TRBJ1-1 and V is TRBV6-4; D gene unclear. Per germline, CDR1 MRHNA and CDR2 SNTAGT. V lost 6 bases and J 5 bases, leaving 16 bases between the germline ends. This CDR3 contains 14 residues. The CDR3 here is CASRRVETSTEAFF. Here the CDR3 DNA reads TGTGCCAGCAGACGGGTGGAAACGAGTACTGAAGCTTTCTTT.

There are a few counts of this clone. J is TRBJ2-4 and V is TRBV13; D is undetermined. The germline CDR1 and CDR2 sequences are PRHDT and FYEKMQ (reference sequence). With 6 bases removed from V and 6 bases from J, the gap between germline ends came to 9 bases. The CDR3 extends over 12 amino acids. This CDR3 reads CASRKHGNIQYF. For the CDR3, the DNA is TGTGCCAGCAGAAAACACGGAAACATTCAGTACTTC.

The chain joins TRBV7-8 to TRBJ2-4; 9 bases align to TRBD2. This CDR3 is 15 amino acids long. The ends lost 4 bases at V and 5 bases at J; junction bases unmatched: 6. From germline, CDR1 is SGHVS and CDR2 FQNEAQ. The CDR3 sequence: CASSSIAGVENIQYF. The DNA of the CDR3 is TGTGCCAGCAGCTCTATAGCGGGAGTGGAAAACATTCAGTACTTC.